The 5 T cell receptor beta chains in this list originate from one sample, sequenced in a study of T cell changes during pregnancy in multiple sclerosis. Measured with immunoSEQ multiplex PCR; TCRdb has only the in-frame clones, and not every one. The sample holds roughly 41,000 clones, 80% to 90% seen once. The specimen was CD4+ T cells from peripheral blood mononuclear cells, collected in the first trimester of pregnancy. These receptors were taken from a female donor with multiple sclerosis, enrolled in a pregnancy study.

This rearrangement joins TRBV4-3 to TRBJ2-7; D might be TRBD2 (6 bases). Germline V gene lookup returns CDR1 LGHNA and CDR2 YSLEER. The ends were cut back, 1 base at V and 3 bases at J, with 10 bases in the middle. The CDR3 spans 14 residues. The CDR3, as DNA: TGCGCCAGCAGCCAAGCCGTAGCGGTCTACGAGCAGTACTTC. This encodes CASSQAVAVYEQYF.

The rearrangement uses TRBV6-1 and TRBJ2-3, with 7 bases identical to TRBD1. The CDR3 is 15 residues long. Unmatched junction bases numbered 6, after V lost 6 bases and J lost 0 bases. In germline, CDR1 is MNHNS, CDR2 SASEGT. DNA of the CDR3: TGTGCCAGCAGATCAGTCAGGGGGAGCACAGATACGCAGTATTTT. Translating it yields CASRSVRGSTDTQYF.

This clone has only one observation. Here the CDR3 DNA reads TGTGCCAGCAGCTTGGGTAGCGGGAGGGCATTCACCGGGGAGCTGTTTTTT. Its protein product is CASSLGSGRAFTGELFF. The chain carries TRBV5-5 and TRBJ2-2; 11 positions agree with TRBD2. V was pared by 0 bases and J by 4 bases, with 5 bases of the junction left unmatched. Germline V CDR1 and CDR2: SGHKS, YYEKEE (reference sequence). The CDR3 is 17 residues long.

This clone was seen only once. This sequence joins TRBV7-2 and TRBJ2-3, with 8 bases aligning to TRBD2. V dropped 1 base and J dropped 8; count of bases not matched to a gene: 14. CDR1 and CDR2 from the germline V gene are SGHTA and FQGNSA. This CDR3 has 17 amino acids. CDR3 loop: CASSLDSTGGVVGTQYF. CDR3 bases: TGTGCCAGCAGCTTAGATTCCACCGGGGGGGTAGTAGGTACGCAGTATTTT. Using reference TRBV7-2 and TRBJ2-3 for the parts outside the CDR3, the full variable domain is GAGVSQSPSNKVTEKGKDVELRCDPISGHTALYWYRQSLGQGLEFLIYFQGNSAPDKSGLPSDRFSAERTGGSVSTLTIQRTQQEDSAVYLCASSLDSTGGVVGTQYFGPGTRLTVL.

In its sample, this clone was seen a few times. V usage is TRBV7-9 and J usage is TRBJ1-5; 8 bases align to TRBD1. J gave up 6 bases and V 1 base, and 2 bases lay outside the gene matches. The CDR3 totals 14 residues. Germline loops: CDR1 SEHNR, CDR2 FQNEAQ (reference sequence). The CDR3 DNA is TGTGCCAGCAGCTTAGGTGGACAGGGTCAGCCCCAGCATTTT. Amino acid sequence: CASSLGGQGQPQHF.